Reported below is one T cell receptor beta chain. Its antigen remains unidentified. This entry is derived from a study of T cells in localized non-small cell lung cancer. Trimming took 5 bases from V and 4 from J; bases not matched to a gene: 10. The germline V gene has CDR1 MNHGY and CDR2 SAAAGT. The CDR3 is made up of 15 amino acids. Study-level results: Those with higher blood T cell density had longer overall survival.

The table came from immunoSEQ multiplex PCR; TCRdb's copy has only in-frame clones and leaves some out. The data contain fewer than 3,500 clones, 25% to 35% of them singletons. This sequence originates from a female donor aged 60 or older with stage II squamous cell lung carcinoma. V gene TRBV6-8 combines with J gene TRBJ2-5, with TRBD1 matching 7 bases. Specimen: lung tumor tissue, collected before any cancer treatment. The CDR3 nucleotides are TGTGCCAGCAGTCAAGGTCAGGACAGGAGAGAGACCCAGTACTTC. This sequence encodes CASSQGQDRRETQYF.